The 11 T cell receptor beta chains below were found in one sample sequenced in a study of shared clonotypes between healthy human individuals. Sequencing was performed with immunoSEQ multiplex PCR; in TCRdb, only in-frame clones are kept and a portion is missing. The profile covers roughly 2 million clones, with approximately 94% appearing a single time and around 0.13% taken by the ten largest. Sequencing was carried out using naive CD4+ T cells sorted from blood. Stated subset: CD45RA+ positively selected. The source of these receptors is a man younger than 30 in good health.

J is TRBJ1-6 and V is TRBV11-2; D remains unclear. Germline CDR1 is SGHAT and CDR2 is FQNNGV. The ends were cut back, 1 base at V and 4 bases at J, with 8 bases in the middle. This CDR3 comprises 15 residues. As DNA, the CDR3 is TGTGCCAGCAGCTTAGGACAAAATTATAATTCACCCCTCCACTTT. Its protein is CASSLGQNYNSPLHF.

V gene TRBV5-3 combines with J gene TRBJ2-5, with 10 bases lining up with TRBD2. TRBV5-3 is treated as an ORF (open reading frame) with a function not yet certain. CDR3 size: 15 residues. V lost 9 bases and J lost 2; bases outside the gene matches: 10. CDR3 region: CAIPEREGDQETQYF. The CDR3 coding sequence is TGTGCCATCCCGGAGCGGGAGGGGGATCAAGAGACCCAGTACTTC.

The chain carries TRBV10-3 and TRBJ2-7; 12 bases fit TRBD2. This CDR3 contains 13 residues. CDR1 and CDR2 from the germline V gene are ENHRY and SYGVKD. Trimming removed 5 bases from V and 7 bases from J; junction bases left unmatched: 3. CDR3 region: CAISRTSGVEQYF. CDR3 nucleotides: TGTGCCATCAGTAGGACTAGCGGGGTGGAGCAGTACTTC.

The rearrangement links TRBV6-1 to TRBJ2-1; D gene unclear. This CDR3 contains 15 residues. The V and J ends lost 5 bases and 4 bases respectively, with 15 bases between them. Germline values: CDR1 MNHNS, CDR2 SASEGT. The CDR3 nucleotides are TGTGCCAGCAGTCCCAGTGGGAATTCGTACAATGAGCAGTTCTTC. Its translation: CASSPSGNSYNEQFF.

This chain links TRBV19 with TRBJ2-5; tentative D call: TRBD1 (5 bases). Germline V gene sequence: CDR1 LNHDA, CDR2 SQIVND (reference sequence). This CDR3 is built from 15 residues. V lost 3 bases, J lost 2 bases, and 13 bases lay in between. The DNA of the CDR3 is TGTGCCAGTAGTATTGCAGGGCGTCCTCAAGAGACCCAGTACTTC. Translation gives CASSIAGRPQETQYF.

The chain carries TRBV30 and TRBJ2-5; 12 bases agree with TRBD1. Per the germline V gene, CDR1 is GTSNPN and CDR2 is SVGIG (reference sequence). Trimming removed 4 bases from V and 5 bases from J; junction bases left unmatched: 8. CDR3 size: 15 residues. For the CDR3, the DNA is TGTGCCTGGATCCCGGGACAGGGGGCGCGGGAGACCCAGTACTTC. It encodes CAWIPGQGARETQYF.

The chain joins TRBV5-1 to TRBJ1-1; weak D call: TRBD1 (5 bases). From germline, CDR1 is SGHRS and CDR2 YFSETQ. V was trimmed by 4 bases and J by 1 base, leaving 14 bases between them. There are 15 residues in the CDR3. The CDR3 protein is CASSRVGQTNTEAFF. CDR3 DNA sequence: TGCGCCAGCAGCCGAGTCGGACAAACGAACACTGAAGCTTTCTTT.

The chain uses TRBV18 and TRBJ2-1; maybe TRBD2 (6 bases). CDR1 is KGHSH, CDR2 LQKENI, per germline. Between the trimmed V and J ends, which lost 3 bases and 10 bases, there was a span of 19 bases. The CDR3 is 15 amino acids. In nucleotides, the CDR3 is TGTGCCAGCTCACCCGGCACTAGCCAGTTCCACGAGCAGTTCTTC. Protein: CASSPGTSQFHEQFF.

This sequence joins TRBV10-3 and TRBJ1-3; TRBD1 matches 8 bases. The CDR3 length is 15 residues. Looked up from germline, CDR1 is ENHRY and CDR2 is SYGVKD. V was pared by 4 bases and J by 5 bases, with 7 bases of the junction left unmatched. The CDR3 DNA is TGTGCCATCAGTGCGGGGACAGGCATTAGAAACACCATATATTTT. Protein sequence: CAISAGTGIRNTIYF.

The V and J genes are TRBV28 and TRBJ2-3; D ambiguous. The V and J ends lost 3 bases and 2 bases respectively, with 3 bases between them. Germline CDR1 reads MDHEN; CDR2 reads SYDVKM. This CDR3 has 12 residues. The CDR3 bases are TGTGCCAGCAGTTTTGTCACAGATACGCAGTATTTT. It translates to CASSFVTDTQYF.

Remarks on this clone: Other nucleotide sequences from this sample produce the same CDR3. This chain joins TRBV28 and TRBJ2-7; perhaps D is TRBD1 or TRBD2 (6 bases each). This CDR3 is built from 14 residues. Deletions cut 4 bases from V and 3 bases from J, with 13 bases between. In germline, CDR1 is MDHEN, CDR2 SYDVKM. The CDR3 is CASSSGGLGYEQYF. CDR3 nucleotide sequence: TGTGCCAGCAGTTCTGGGGGGCTGGGCTACGAGCAGTACTTC. The whole variable domain, filled in from reference TRBV28 and TRBJ2-7, reads DVKVTQSSRYLVKRTGEKVFLECVQDMDHENMFWYRQDPGLGLRLIYFSYDVKMKEKGDIPEGYSVSREKKERFSLILESASTNQTSMYLCASSSGGLGYEQYFGPGTRLTVT.